This TCR beta chain is from a study of blood T cell repertoires in COVID-19. In the study overall: Sites across the United States, Italy and Spain contributed samples from acute and convalescent COVID-19.

Individuals drawn from 24 US areas were roughly 18 to 89 years old. Cohort assignment relied on participant-reported clinical history. Two negative PCRs, clearance, or symptom resolution characterized the recovered Cohort 3 donors. V dropped 3 bases and J dropped 8; count of bases not matched to a gene: 6. Per the germline V gene, CDR1 is SGHVS and CDR2 is FQNEAQ. This CDR3 contains 14 residues. TCRdb's copy holds only in-frame clones and misses some; the assay was immunoSEQ multiplex PCR. The repertoire holds 300,000 to 450,000 clones, with around 90% as singletons. The genes are TRBV7-8 and TRBJ1-4; 7 bases map to TRBD1. This clonotype was obtained from a woman in her late teens or twenties who had recovered from COVID-19. Input material: PBMCs or T cells enriched from blood (not recorded which). The CDR3 DNA is TGTGCCAGCAGCTTTAACAGGGGCGGAGAAAAACTGTTTTTT. It codes for CASSFNRGGEKLFF.